Listed below are T cell receptor beta chains from one sample, sequenced in a study of spatial heterogeneity in lung cancer. Each CDR3 protein is one row after TCRdb ran MiXCR on the 5' RACE reads. The data contain roughly 20,000 distinct CDR3 sequences, about 4.5% of them singletons. Sequenced here: PBMCs, sampled at surgery. Receptors were obtained from a male donor with early-stage non-small cell lung cancer. CDR3s include the opening cysteine and the closing phenylalanine or tryptophan. Fields, in order: CDR3 length, J gene, D gene, clone size, V gene, CDR3 protein, CDR3 DNA. A D gene is named only where the DNA matches it firmly. The listing skips clone size in some rows; elsewhere it reads once, few, many or a size class.

length: 16; J: TRBJ1-1; D: TRBD1; size: NA; V: TRBV6-5; CDR3: CASSPRREGARTEAFF; DNA: TGTGCCAGCAGTCCACGACGAGAGGGGGCGCGCACTGAAGCTTTCTTT
length: 15; J: TRBJ2-7; D: TRBD2; size: few; V: TRBV7-2; CDR3: CASSLVPGGSYEQYF; DNA: TGTGCCAGCAGCTTAGTCCCGGGAGGCTCCTACGAGCAGTACTTC
length: 14; J: TRBJ1-1; D: NA; size: many; V: TRBV5-1; CDR3: CASSSGTSVPEAFF; DNA: TGCGCCAGCAGCTCGGGGACATCCGTCCCTGAAGCTTTCTTT
length: 14; J: TRBJ2-3; D: NA; size: few; V: TRBV20-1; CDR3: CSARRRTSTDTQYF; DNA: TGCAGTGCTAGAAGACGGACTAGCACAGATACGCAGTATTTT
length: 15; J: TRBJ2-5; D: NA; size: many; V: TRBV5-4; CDR3: CASSLVGRVEETQYF; DNA: TGTGCCAGCAGCTTGGTTGGCAGGGTCGAGGAGACCCAGTACTTC
length: 15; J: TRBJ2-7; D: NA; size: many; V: TRBV6-1; CDR3: CASSEADPEIYEQYF; DNA: TGTGCCAGCAGTGAAGCGGACCCGGAGATCTACGAGCAGTACTTC
length: 14; J: TRBJ2-1; D: TRBD1; size: many; V: TRBV6-2/TRBV6-3; CDR3: CASSYIGGVNEQFF; DNA: TGTGCCAGCAGTTACATAGGGGGCGTAAATGAGCAGTTCTTC
length: 15; J: TRBJ1-5; D: TRBD1; size: NA; V: TRBV2; CDR3: CASSALQGGNQPQHF; DNA: TGTGCCAGCAGTGCGTTACAGGGGGGCAATCAGCCCCAGCATTTT
length: 16; J: TRBJ2-1; D: TRBD2; size: NA; V: TRBV18; CDR3: CASSPSLSGSHNEQFF; DNA: TGTGCCAGCTCACCAAGTCTTAGCGGGAGCCACAATGAGCAGTTCTTC
length: 16; J: TRBJ1-1; D: TRBD1; size: few; V: TRBV18; CDR3: CASSPAGQGLGTEAFF; DNA: TGTGCCAGCTCACCCGCCGGACAGGGCTTAGGAACTGAAGCTTTCTTT
length: 12; J: TRBJ1-1; D: NA; size: NA; V: TRBV6-6; CDR3: CASSYGQTEAFF; DNA: TGTGCCAGCAGTTATGGACAGACCGAAGCTTTCTTT
length: 14; J: TRBJ1-3; D: TRBD1; size: many; V: TRBV28; CDR3: CASSAGQYENTIYF; DNA: TGTGCCAGCAGTGCGGGACAGTACGAAAACACCATATATTTT
length: 15; J: TRBJ2-7; D: NA; size: many; V: TRBV7-9; CDR3: CASSFPTGTEDFQYF; DNA: TGTGCCAGCAGCTTCCCTACAGGGACCGAAGACTTCCAGTACTTC
length: 9; J: TRBJ2-1; D: NA; size: NA; V: TRBV24-1; CDR3: CATQSEQFF; DNA: TGTGCCACACAGAGTGAGCAGTTCTTC
length: 12; J: TRBJ1-1; D: TRBD1; size: many; V: TRBV7-9; CDR3: CASSPGQAEAFF; DNA: TGTGCCAGCAGCCCGGGACAGGCTGAAGCTTTCTTT
length: 13; J: TRBJ2-7; D: TRBD2; size: many; V: TRBV20-1; CDR3: CSAIRTSGAEQYF; DNA: TGCAGTGCCATCAGGACTAGCGGGGCCGAGCAGTACTTC
length: 12; J: TRBJ1-2; D: NA; size: few; V: TRBV14; CDR3: CASSQAGNGYTF; DNA: TGTGCCAGCAGCCAAGCTGGTAACGGCTACACCTTC
length: 15; J: TRBJ2-1; D: NA; size: many; V: TRBV7-8; CDR3: CASSLARPAYNEQFF; DNA: TGTGCCAGCAGCTTAGCGCGCCCAGCCTACAATGAGCAGTTCTTC
length: 14; J: TRBJ2-1; D: NA; size: many; V: TRBV18; CDR3: CATQGESSYNEQFF; DNA: TGTGCCACCCAAGGGGAAAGCTCCTACAATGAGCAGTTCTTC
length: 15; J: TRBJ2-7; D: TRBD2; size: NA; V: TRBV20-1; CDR3: CSARDVRGGSYEQYF; DNA: TGCAGTGCTAGAGATGTGCGGGGGGGCTCCTACGAGCAGTACTTC
length: 17; J: TRBJ2-3; D: TRBD2; size: many; V: TRBV5-1; CDR3: CASSSGAGDPSTDTQYF; DNA: TGCGCCAGCAGTTCCGGGGCGGGAGATCCCAGCACAGATACGCAGTATTTT
length: 17; J: TRBJ2-3; D: TRBD2; size: many; V: TRBV28; CDR3: CASSLPPLAGASDTQYF; DNA: TGTGCCAGCAGTTTACCTCCTTTAGCGGGGGCGTCAGATACGCAGTATTTT
length: 14; J: TRBJ2-5; D: NA; size: NA; V: TRBV20-1; CDR3: CSARGLGIGETQYF; DNA: TGCAGTGCTAGGGGGCTTGGGATAGGAGAGACCCAGTACTTC
length: 15; J: TRBJ2-1; D: TRBD2; size: NA; V: TRBV7-6; CDR3: CASSLSGGGYNEQFF; DNA: TGTGCCAGCAGCTTGAGCGGGGGGGGTTACAATGAGCAGTTCTTC
length: 18; J: TRBJ2-1; D: NA; size: many; V: TRBV4-2; CDR3: CASSQGVFGVGIYNEQFF; DNA: TGTGCCAGCAGCCAAGGAGTCTTCGGAGTCGGTATCTACAATGAGCAGTTCTTC
length: 14; J: TRBJ2-5; D: TRBD1; size: many; V: TRBV12-3/TRBV12-4; CDR3: CASSPKDRARTQYF; DNA: TGTGCCAGCAGCCCCAAGGACAGGGCCAGGACCCAGTACTTC
length: 12; J: TRBJ2-4; D: TRBD2; size: NA; V: TRBV19; CDR3: CASSIHLGREYF; DNA: TGTGCCAGTAGTATTCATCTAGGGAGGGAGTACTTC
length: 16; J: TRBJ1-1; D: NA; size: many; V: TRBV7-2; CDR3: CASSSKGQPGSTEAFF; DNA: TGTGCCAGCAGCTCCAAAGGACAGCCGGGAAGCACTGAAGCTTTCTTT
length: 15; J: TRBJ1-5; D: TRBD1; size: many; V: TRBV7-2; CDR3: CASSPITGGNQPQHF; DNA: TGTGCCAGCAGCCCTATTACAGGGGGCAATCAGCCCCAGCATTTT
length: 15; J: TRBJ1-3; D: NA; size: many; V: TRBV5-1; CDR3: CASSLSRDSGNTIYF; DNA: TGCGCCAGCAGCTTGTCGCGAGACTCTGGAAACACCATATATTTT
length: 13; J: TRBJ2-5; D: NA; size: medium-sized; V: TRBV6-2/TRBV6-3; CDR3: CASGGRLQETQYF; DNA: TGTGCCAGCGGCGGCCGACTCCAAGAGACCCAGTACTTC
length: 13; J: TRBJ2-5; D: TRBD1; size: NA; V: TRBV30; CDR3: CAWRGDRRKTQYF; DNA: TGTGCCTGGAGGGGGGACAGGCGGAAGACCCAGTACTTC
length: 14; J: TRBJ2-5; D: NA; size: NA; V: TRBV20-1; CDR3: CSAFQRTFQETQYF; DNA: TGCAGTGCTTTCCAACGAACCTTCCAAGAGACCCAGTACTTC
length: 14; J: TRBJ2-7; D: NA; size: NA; V: TRBV5-1; CDR3: CASSRGFMAYEQYF; DNA: TGCGCCAGCAGTAGGGGTTTTATGGCCTACGAGCAGTACTTC
length: 15; J: TRBJ2-5; D: TRBD2; size: few; V: TRBV11-1; CDR3: CASSLAAGGRETQYF; DNA: TGTGCCAGCAGCTTAGCGGCGGGGGGGCGAGAGACCCAGTACTTC
length: 14; J: TRBJ2-7; D: NA; size: many; V: TRBV7-8; CDR3: CASSFGTSYYEQYF; DNA: TGTGCCAGCAGCTTCGGGACAAGCTACTACGAGCAGTACTTC
length: 15; J: TRBJ2-5; D: NA; size: many; V: TRBV10-3; CDR3: CAISDSSAGEETQYF; DNA: TGTGCCATCAGTGATTCTTCGGCGGGCGAAGAGACCCAGTACTTC
length: 12; J: TRBJ1-5; D: NA; size: many; V: TRBV12-3/TRBV12-4; CDR3: CASSPGDQPQHF; DNA: TGTGCCAGCAGTCCCGGGGATCAGCCCCAGCATTTT
length: 15; J: TRBJ2-5; D: NA; size: many; V: TRBV3-1; CDR3: CASSQDPGARETQYF; DNA: TGTGCCAGCAGCCAAGATCCAGGGGCCCGCGAGACCCAGTACTTC
length: 12; J: TRBJ1-4; D: NA; size: many; V: TRBV7-2; CDR3: CASSYDPEKLFF; DNA: TGTGCCAGCAGCTATGACCCCGAAAAACTGTTTTTT
length: 13; J: TRBJ2-3; D: NA; size: many; V: TRBV29-1; CDR3: CSVEAGSTDTQYF; DNA: TGCAGCGTGGAGGCGGGGAGCACAGATACGCAGTATTTT
length: 14; J: TRBJ2-5; D: NA; size: many; V: TRBV27; CDR3: CASSLSGGWVTQYF; DNA: TGTGCCAGCAGTTTATCAGGGGGGTGGGTGACCCAGTACTTC
length: 14; J: TRBJ2-7; D: NA; size: many; V: TRBV6-5; CDR3: CASSRTRGGSEQYF; DNA: TGTGCCAGCAGTCGAACCAGGGGGGGTAGCGAGCAGTACTTC
length: 14; J: TRBJ1-2; D: NA; size: NA; V: TRBV4-3; CDR3: CASSRSQDSYGYTF; DNA: TGCGCCAGCAGCCGGTCACAGGATTCATATGGCTACACCTTC
length: 15; J: TRBJ2-3; D: NA; size: many; V: TRBV9; CDR3: CASSVGGGSADTQYF; DNA: TGTGCCAGCAGCGTAGGGGGTGGGAGCGCAGATACGCAGTATTTT
length: 14; J: TRBJ2-7; D: NA; size: many; V: TRBV29-1; CDR3: CSVGVAGTSYEQYF; DNA: TGCAGCGTTGGGGTGGCAGGGACGTCCTACGAGCAGTACTTC
length: 13; J: TRBJ2-3; D: NA; size: many; V: TRBV30; CDR3: CAWSRTSTDTQYF; DNA: TGTGCCTGGAGCCGAACTAGCACAGATACGCAGTATTTT
length: 14; J: TRBJ2-5; D: NA; size: many; V: TRBV28; CDR3: CATTEGVLQETQYF; DNA: TGTGCCACCACCGAGGGGGTGCTCCAAGAGACCCAGTACTTC
length: 15; J: TRBJ2-7; D: TRBD1; size: many; V: TRBV6-2/TRBV6-3; CDR3: CASSPPMTGMYEQYF; DNA: TGTGCCAGCAGCCCCCCGATGACAGGGATGTACGAGCAGTACTTC
length: 14; J: TRBJ1-5; D: NA; size: many; V: TRBV28; CDR3: CASTLGTSNQPQHF; DNA: TGTGCCAGCACCCTCGGGACTAGCAATCAGCCCCAGCATTTT
length: 15; J: TRBJ2-3; D: TRBD2; size: many; V: TRBV7-2; CDR3: CASSLLAGTTDTQYF; DNA: TGTGCCAGCAGCTTACTAGCGGGAACCACAGATACGCAGTATTTT